This T cell receptor (beta chain) was identified in a study of T cells after yellow fever vaccination. The wider study: In the case of low-cell-number fractions, SMART-Seq v4 Ultra Low Input was used for preparation.

MiXCR was run by TCRdb on the 5' RACE reads, yielding one entry per CDR3 protein. The sample gives around 50,000 distinct CDR3 sequences, 7% to 9% of which show up once; 28% is in the top ten. Germline V gene lookup returns CDR1 SEHNR and CDR2 FQNEAQ (reference sequence). Between the trimmed V and J ends, which lost 2 bases and 4 bases, there was a span of 14 bases. CDR3 size: 15 residues. In its sample, this clonotype was seen many times. This receptor was identified in a young man who received the YFV17D yellow fever vaccine. V usage is TRBV7-9 and J usage is TRBJ2-5; D not resolved. This specimen was CD8+ T cells sorted from PBMCs, taken less than 18 days after the first yellow fever vaccination. The CDR3 loop is CASSLRGSIGETQYF. As DNA, the CDR3 is TGTGCCAGCAGCTTACGCGGTAGCATCGGAGAGACCCAGTACTTC.